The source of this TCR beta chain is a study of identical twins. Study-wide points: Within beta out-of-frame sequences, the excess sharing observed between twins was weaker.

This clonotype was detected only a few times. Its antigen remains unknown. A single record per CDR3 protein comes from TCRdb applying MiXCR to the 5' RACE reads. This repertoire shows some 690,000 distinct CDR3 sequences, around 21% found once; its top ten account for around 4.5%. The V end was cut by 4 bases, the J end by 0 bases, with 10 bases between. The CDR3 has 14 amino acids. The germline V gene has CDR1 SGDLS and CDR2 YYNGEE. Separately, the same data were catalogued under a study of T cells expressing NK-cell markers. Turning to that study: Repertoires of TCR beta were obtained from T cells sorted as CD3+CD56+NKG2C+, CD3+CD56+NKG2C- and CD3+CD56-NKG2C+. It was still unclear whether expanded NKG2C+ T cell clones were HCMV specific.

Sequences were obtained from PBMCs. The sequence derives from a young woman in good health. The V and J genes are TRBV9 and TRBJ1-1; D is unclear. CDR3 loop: CASSTVTVNTEAFF. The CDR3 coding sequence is TGTGCCAGCAGCACGGTTACGGTGAACACTGAAGCTTTCTTT.